The sequence of this T cell receptor beta chain was determined in a study of blood T cells in healthy people across ages. Study results and limitations: Diversity figures derived from one million T cells were judged to underestimate the true value.

Through a sample-barcoded 5' primer and a J-beta primer mix, a second PCR was run for roughly 6 to 11 cycles. TCRdb re-called the 5' RACE reads through MiXCR, storing one row per CDR3 protein. The sample has under 2,000,000 distinct CDR3 sequences, just under 50% seen once. Trimming removed 2 bases from V and 11 bases from J; junction bases left unmatched: 5. CDR3 length equals 12 residues. From germline, CDR1 is SGHRS and CDR2 YFSETQ. Note on this clonotype: Antigen specificity is unknown.

The sequenced sample was blood. The chain has TRBV5-1 and TRBJ2-7; 9 bases are a match to TRBD1. This clonotype originated in a woman aged 35 to 49 in good health. The CDR3 loop is CASSFGTGGKYF. DNA of the CDR3: TGCGCCAGCAGCTTTGGAACAGGGGGCAAGTACTTC.